Below are 9 T cell receptor beta chains sequenced from a single sample in a study of human T cells and chemical hapten exposure (TCRdb year 2021). The label giving this sample's time point can be read as: patch test 1, 2 weeks after DPC sensitization. Reading the label with the study, this specimen's treatment or condition is: therapeutic diphenylcyclopropenone sensitization with weekly scalp DPC. Library preparation employed RACE. Instrument used: NextSeq 500. The public reads were reprocessed in TCRdb via fastp at Q25 and MiXCR, keeping in-frame beta chains. Under each unique CDR3 protein, matching rows form one entry showing the most common genes and DNA. The sample contains 75,000 to 90,000 distinct CDR3 sequences, over 6% of them found a single time. Roughly 1.6% of the sample goes to the ten largest clones. The sequencing here drew on whole blood, taken in connection with sensitization to the hapten diphenylcyclopropenone (DPC). The receptors were gathered from a woman in her twenties or thirties with alopecia areata. Some clones in this sample may be carry-over from other donors' samples.

This clonotype has ten or more counts. The gene calls are TRBV3-1 and TRBJ1-2; weak D call: TRBD1 (5 bases). Germline V CDR1 and CDR2: LGHDT, YNNKEL (reference sequence). Trimming cost V 1 base and J 9 bases, with 9 bases left between them. The CDR3 extends over 12 amino acids. CDR3 bases: TGTGCCAGCAGCCAAGTGCAGGGCCGCTACACCTTC. Protein sequence: CASSQVQGRYTF. Variable domain in full (rest from reference TRBV3-1 and TRBJ1-2): DTAVSQTPKYLVTQMGNDKSIKCEQNLGHDTMYWYKQDSKKFLKIMFSYNNKELIINETVPNRFSPKSPDKAHLNLHINSLELGDSAVYFCASSQVQGRYTFGSGTRLTVV.

The chain links TRBV18 to TRBJ1-1; possibly TRBD1 for D (6 bases). The V gene's germline CDR1 is KGHSH and CDR2 LQKENI. There are 15 residues in the CDR3. V was trimmed by 0 bases and J by 1 base, leaving 9 bases between them. The chain's CDR3 is CASSPPGRGNTEAFF. CDR3 coding DNA: TGTGCCAGCTCACCACCCGGCAGGGGGAACACTGAAGCTTTCTTT.

This clonotype appeared many times. This rearrangement joins TRBV27 to TRBJ2-1; possible D gene TRBD2, 5 bases. Germline CDR1 is MNHEY and CDR2 is SMNVEV (reference sequence). The CDR3 extends over 14 amino acids. The V and J ends lost 4 bases and 3 bases respectively, with 10 bases between them. CDR3 sequence: CASSWPGDYNEQFF. CDR3 DNA: TGTGCCAGCAGTTGGCCCGGGGACTACAATGAGCAGTTCTTC.

This clonotype was picked up many times. This sequence joins TRBV11-2 and TRBJ2-3, with D tentatively TRBD1 (6 bases). This CDR3 region has 14 residues. V was pared by 1 base and J by 1 base, with 6 bases between. Germline lookup yields CDR1 SGHAT and CDR2 FQNNGV. The chain's CDR3 is CASSLGQGTDTQYF. The CDR3 bases are TGTGCCAGCAGCTTAGGACAGGGCACAGATACGCAGTATTTT.

Note on this clonotype: A much larger clone differs by one base, so this may be a read error. V usage is TRBV6-1 and J usage is TRBJ2-1; 7 bases fit TRBD2. Unmatched junction bases numbered 6, after V lost 2 bases and J lost 5 bases. CDR3 length equals 15 residues. The germline V gene encodes CDR1 MNHNS and CDR2 SASEGT. In nucleotides, the CDR3 is TGTGCCAGCAGTGAAACGGCGGGGGAACACAATGAGCAGTTCTTC. It yields the protein CASSETAGEHNEQFF.

This clonotype has more than one count but fewer than ten. The CDR3 DNA follows: TGCAGTGCCTACCCGGGGGCCACTGAAGCTTTCTTT. This sequence encodes CSAYPGATEAFF. The rearrangement joins TRBV20-1 to TRBJ1-1; the D gene is possibly TRBD1 (6 bases). The CDR3 consists of 12 residues. The V end was cut by 6 bases, the J end by 4 bases, with 12 bases between. CDR1 is DFQATT, CDR2 SNEGSKA, per germline (reference sequence).

The count of this clonotype is one. This rearrangement joins TRBV5-1 to TRBJ2-2; TRBD1 matches 7 bases. Germline CDR1 SGHRS, CDR2 YFSETQ. This CDR3 has 15 amino acids. V trimming: 2 bases; J trimming: 8 bases; junction bases outside the gene matches: 9. The CDR3: CASSLVGQPKGELFF. As DNA, the CDR3 is TGCGCCAGCAGCTTAGTGGGACAGCCGAAGGGGGAGCTGTTTTTT.

The gene calls are TRBV19 and TRBJ2-2; TRBD2 might be the D (5 bases). The CDR3 has 15 amino acids. Deletions cut 7 bases from V and 4 bases from J, with 16 bases between. From germline, CDR1 is LNHDA and CDR2 SQIVND (reference sequence). In DNA form, the CDR3 reads TGTGCCAGTACAACCCCAAGCCGGGGCACCGGGGAGCTGTTTTTT. It encodes CASTTPSRGTGELFF.

This clonotype was seen many times. The chain carries TRBV27 and TRBJ1-2; D unresolved. Trimming removed 0 bases at V and 4 bases at J, with 12 bases between. Germline V CDR1 and CDR2: MNHEY, SMNVEV (reference sequence). The length of the CDR3 is 15 residues. DNA for the CDR3: TGTGCCAGCAGTTTATCGTACCTCTTCAGCTATGGCTACACCTTC. It specifies CASSLSYLFSYGYTF.